The rows below give T cell receptor beta chains drawn from one sample of a study of blood T cells in healthy people across ages. In TCRdb, the 5' RACE reads were re-called with MiXCR into one record per CDR3 protein. The sample records about 1,500,000 distinct CDR3 sequences, roughly 28% being singletons. The sample consisted of blood. The receptors were gathered from a woman aged 30 to 39 in good health. Both conserved end residues are part of each CDR3. A D gene is named only where the DNA matches it firmly. Where a row states a size, it is once, few, many or the class of an expanded clone; other rows omit it.

j_call,clone_size,v_call,d_call,cdr3_aa,cdr3_nt
TRBJ2-3,few,TRBV4-1,NA,CASSQDRARTQYF,TGCGCCAGCAGCCAAGATCGAGCGCGTACGCAGTATTTT
TRBJ1-2,NA,TRBV20-1,TRBD1,CSADPRGQGMRGYTF,TGCAGTGCTGACCCCCGGGGACAGGGAATGCGGGGCTACACCTTC
TRBJ1-1,few,TRBV4-1,NA,CASSEPMNTEAFF,TGCGCCAGCAGCGAACCCATGAACACTGAAGCTTTCTTT
TRBJ2-5,many,TRBV12-3/TRBV12-4,TRBD2,CASSTRTSGAETQYF,TGTGCCAGCAGTACCCGGACTAGCGGGGCAGAGACCCAGTACTTC
TRBJ2-1,few,TRBV18,NA,CASSPTQGPYNEQFF,TGTGCCAGCTCACCCACACAGGGACCTTACAATGAGCAGTTCTTC
TRBJ2-5,few,TRBV20-1,NA,CSAVGGPQQYF,TGCAGTGCGGTGGGAGGTCCACAGCAGTACTTC
TRBJ2-7,few,TRBV10-3,TRBD2,CAISESGGRRGYEQYF,TGTGCCATCAGTGAGTCTGGCGGGAGGAGGGGATACGAGCAGTACTTC
TRBJ2-3,few,TRBV5-1,NA,CASSLGGDGTDTQYF,TGCGCCAGCAGCTTAGGCGGGGACGGCACAGATACGCAGTATTTT
TRBJ2-1,NA,TRBV6-2/TRBV6-3,TRBD2,CASSYFGLAGGEQFF,TGTGCCAGCAGTTACTTTGGTCTAGCGGGAGGGGAGCAGTTCTTC
TRBJ1-1,NA,TRBV3-1,NA,CASSQESRTEAFF,TGTGCCAGCAGCCAAGAGAGTCGAACTGAAGCTTTCTTT
TRBJ2-5,many,TRBV12-3/TRBV12-4,NA,CASSLPSGQETQYF,TGTGCCAGCAGTTTACCCAGCGGCCAAGAGACCCAGTACTTC
TRBJ2-7,few,TRBV28,NA,CASVENHEQYF,TGTGCCAGCGTAGAAAACCACGAGCAGTACTTC
TRBJ1-1,NA,TRBV3-1,NA,CASSQDERGVGNTEAFF,TGTGCCAGCAGCCAAGATGAAAGAGGGGTTGGGAACACTGAAGCTTTCTTT
TRBJ2-3,NA,TRBV10-3,NA,CAISEPPRDTQYF,TGTGCCATCAGTGAGCCACCTAGAGATACGCAGTATTTT
TRBJ2-1,few,TRBV29-1,TRBD2,CSVEGGTSGKVHEQFF,TGCAGCGTTGAAGGGGGAACTAGCGGGAAGGTTCATGAGCAGTTCTTC
TRBJ2-7,few,TRBV7-9,NA,CASSFGVRDEQYF,TGTGCCAGCAGCTTCGGGGTTAGGGACGAGCAGTACTTC
TRBJ1-1,few,TRBV7-9,NA,CASKGGTEAFF,TGTGCCAGCAAGGGGGGCACTGAAGCTTTCTTT
TRBJ1-5,NA,TRBV24-1,NA,CATSDPDTGGQPQHF,TGTGCCACCAGTGACCCGGACACGGGAGGTCAGCCCCAGCATTTT
TRBJ1-2,many,TRBV29-1,NA,CSVIQGLRDGYTF,TGCAGCGTTATACAGGGTCTAAGGGATGGCTACACCTTC
TRBJ2-3,few,TRBV7-8,NA,CTGSPSTDTQYF,TGTACCGGCAGCCCTAGCACAGATACGCAGTATTTT
TRBJ2-5,many,TRBV12-3/TRBV12-4,TRBD2,CASSRSGTYQETQYF,TGTGCCAGCAGTCGGAGCGGGACTTACCAAGAGACCCAGTACTTC
TRBJ1-2,many,TRBV6-5,TRBD1,CASRRTGGYGYTF,TGTGCCAGCAGACGGACAGGGGGCTATGGCTACACCTTC
TRBJ1-2,NA,TRBV29-1,TRBD1,CSVEDGTGYGYTF,TGCAGCGTTGAAGATGGGACAGGCTATGGCTACACCTTC
TRBJ2-7,many,TRBV5-1,NA,CASREEGLYEQYF,TGCGCCAGCAGGGAGGAGGGCCTATACGAGCAGTACTTC
TRBJ1-2,NA,TRBV11-2,NA,CASSSGATKNYGYTF,TGTGCCAGCAGCAGTGGGGCTACAAAAAACTATGGCTACACCTTC
TRBJ2-1,NA,TRBV6-5,NA,CASSSSDPVLTYNEQFF,TGTGCCAGCAGTTCAAGTGACCCCGTACTAACCTACAATGAGCAGTTCTTC
TRBJ2-7,many,TRBV5-1,NA,CASSLRVAYEQYF,TGCGCCAGCAGCTTGCGGGTTGCCTACGAGCAGTACTTC
TRBJ2-5,many,TRBV2,NA,CASSGGITAQVVETQYF,TGTGCCAGCAGCGGAGGGATCACGGCGCAGGTGGTAGAGACCCAGTACTTC
TRBJ2-7,many,TRBV15,NA,CATSIKNYEQYF,TGTGCCACCAGCATCAAGAACTACGAGCAGTACTTC
TRBJ2-7,NA,TRBV7-2,TRBD1,CASSSRTGSSGEQYF,TGTGCCAGCAGTTCCAGGACAGGGTCCTCGGGGGAGCAGTACTTC
TRBJ2-7,few,TRBV7-2,TRBD2,CASSPQGGAEQYF,TGTGCCAGCAGCCCCCAGGGAGGGGCCGAGCAGTACTTC
TRBJ2-1,NA,TRBV3-1,NA,CASSFLQGLSYNEQFF,TGTGCCAGCAGCTTTTTACAGGGACTCTCCTACAATGAGCAGTTCTTC
TRBJ2-7,few,TRBV3-1,TRBD2,CASSRPSGLTYEQYF,TGTGCCAGCAGCCGACCTAGCGGATTAACCTACGAGCAGTACTTC
TRBJ2-4,few,TRBV11-2,TRBD2,CASSLSQLAGSKNIQYF,TGTGCCAGCAGCTTGAGTCAACTAGCGGGTTCCAAAAACATTCAGTACTTC
TRBJ1-1,few,TRBV28,NA,CASSWPDTEAFF,TGTGCCAGCAGCTGGCCGGACACTGAAGCTTTCTTT
TRBJ2-5,few,TRBV2,NA,CASSEPNNGETQYF,TGTGCCAGCAGTGAGCCCAACAATGGCGAGACCCAGTACTTC
TRBJ2-6,NA,TRBV7-3,NA,CASSLKPRGQSGANVPTF,TGTGCCAGCAGCTTAAAACCCAGGGGTCAGTCTGGGGCCAACGTCCCGACTTTC
TRBJ2-3,many,TRBV12-3/TRBV12-4,NA,CASSLGAAQDTQYF,TGTGCCAGCAGTTTAGGGGCAGCACAAGATACGCAGTATTTT
TRBJ1-2,few,TRBV10-3,NA,CASNPGADNYGYTF,TGTGCCTCTAACCCGGGGGCAGATAACTATGGCTACACCTTC
TRBJ1-5,NA,TRBV7-8,TRBD1,CARSLYGTGLVSQHF,TGTGCCCGCAGCTTATATGGGACAGGGCTTGTATCCCAGCATTTT
TRBJ1-5,few,TRBV11-2,NA,CASSGGVTRHF,TGTGCCAGCAGCGGCGGGGTTACGCGGCATTTT
TRBJ2-3,NA,TRBV20-1,NA,CSAREAGSTDTQYF,TGCAGTGCTAGGGAGGCGGGGAGCACAGATACGCAGTATTTT
TRBJ1-1,few,TRBV3-1,NA,CASSHDGREAFF,TGTGCCAGCAGCCATGACGGGAGAGAAGCTTTCTTT
TRBJ2-3,few,TRBV13,TRBD2,CASSSFSKRGSTDTQYF,TGTGCCAGCAGCTCATTTTCTAAGCGGGGAAGCACAGATACGCAGTATTTT
TRBJ2-1,few,TRBV9,TRBD2,CASSAGGGLNEQFF,TGTGCCAGCAGCGCTGGGGGGGGTCTAAATGAGCAGTTCTTC